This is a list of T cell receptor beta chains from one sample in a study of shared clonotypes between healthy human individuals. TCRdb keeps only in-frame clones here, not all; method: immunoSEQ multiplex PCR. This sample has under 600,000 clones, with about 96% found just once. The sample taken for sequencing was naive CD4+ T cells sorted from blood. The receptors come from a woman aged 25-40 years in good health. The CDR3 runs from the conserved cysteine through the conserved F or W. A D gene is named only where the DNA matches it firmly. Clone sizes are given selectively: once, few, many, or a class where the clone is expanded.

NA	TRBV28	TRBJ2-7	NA	CASSKGPYEQYF	TGTGCCAGCAGTAAGGGCCCCTACGAGCAGTACTTC
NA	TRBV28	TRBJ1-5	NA	CASTAPYSNQPQHF	TGTGCCAGCACCGCCCCCTATAGCAATCAGCCCCAGCATTTT
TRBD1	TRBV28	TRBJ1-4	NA	CASSVTGANEKLFF	TGTGCCAGCAGTGTGACAGGGGCTAATGAAAAACTGTTTTTT
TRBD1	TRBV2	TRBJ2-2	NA	CASRDRYTGELFF	TGTGCCAGCCGGGACAGATACACCGGGGAGCTGTTTTTT
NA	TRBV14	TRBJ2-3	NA	CASSHQNWGTDTQYF	TGTGCCAGCAGCCACCAAAATTGGGGCACAGATACGCAGTATTTT
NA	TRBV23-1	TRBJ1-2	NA	CASRHSGTYGYTF	TGCGCCAGCAGACACTCCGGGACCTATGGCTACACCTTC
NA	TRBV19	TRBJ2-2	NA	CASKWGSGSLTGELFF	TGTGCCAGTAAGTGGGGGAGCGGTTCCCTCACCGGGGAGCTGTTTTTT
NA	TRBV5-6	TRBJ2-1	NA	CASSYGRDARGEQFF	TGTGCCAGCAGCTACGGTCGGGACGCCCGCGGCGAGCAGTTCTTC
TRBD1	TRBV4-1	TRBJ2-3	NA	CASSPLGDRDTDTQYF	TGCGCCAGCAGTCCTTTAGGGGACAGGGACACAGATACGCAGTATTTT
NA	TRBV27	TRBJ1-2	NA	CASSLVGAGASSRGLIGYTF	TGTGCCAGCAGTTTGGTTGGCGCAGGGGCGAGTTCAAGGGGACTCATTGGCTACACCTTC
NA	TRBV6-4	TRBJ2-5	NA	CASSDRPERYF	TGTGCCAGCAGTGACCGACCCGAACGGTACTTC
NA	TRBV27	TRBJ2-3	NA	CASSPPPNFRGYTDTQYF	TGTGCCAGCAGTCCACCCCCGAATTTTAGGGGGTACACAGATACGCAGTATTTT
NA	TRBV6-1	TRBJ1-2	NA	CASSEGSTVNYGYTF	TGTGCCAGCAGTGAAGGATCGACAGTAAACTATGGCTACACCTTC
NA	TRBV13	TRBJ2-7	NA	CASSLRQGHEQYF	TGTGCCAGCAGCTTACGGCAGGGCCACGAGCAGTACTTC
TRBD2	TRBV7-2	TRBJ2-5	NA	CASSFGLAGGQETQYF	TGTGCCAGCAGCTTCGGACTAGCGGGAGGTCAGGAGACCCAGTACTTC
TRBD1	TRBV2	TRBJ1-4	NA	CASKRQGVTNEKLFF	TGTGCCAGCAAAAGACAGGGAGTGACTAATGAAAAACTGTTTTTT
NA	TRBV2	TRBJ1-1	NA	CASSSNTEAFF	TGTGCCAGCTCCTCGAACACTGAAGCTTTCTTT
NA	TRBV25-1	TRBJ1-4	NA	CASSEPTAGEKLFF	TGTGCCAGCAGTGAACCAACAGCTGGTGAAAAACTGTTTTTT
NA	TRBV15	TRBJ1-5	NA	CATSRDLTASQHF	TGTGCCACCAGCAGAGATTTGACGGCGTCCCAGCATTTT
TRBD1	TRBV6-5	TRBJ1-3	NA	CASRGQPVSGNTIYF	TGTGCCAGCAGGGGACAGCCAGTCTCTGGAAACACCATATATTTT
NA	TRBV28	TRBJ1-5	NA	CASSLGEGGINQPQHF	TGTGCCAGCAGTTTAGGCGAGGGGGGAATAAATCAGCCCCAGCATTTT
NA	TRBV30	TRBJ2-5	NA	CAWSVGETQYF	TGTGCCTGGAGTGTAGGAGAGACCCAGTACTTC
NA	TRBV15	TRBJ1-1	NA	CATSRQGYTEAFF	TGTGCCACCAGCAGACAGGGGTACACTGAAGCTTTCTTT
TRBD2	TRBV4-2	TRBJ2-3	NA	CASSQVGLAGGPGADTQYF	TGTGCCAGCAGCCAAGTCGGACTAGCGGGAGGCCCGGGGGCAGATACGCAGTATTTT
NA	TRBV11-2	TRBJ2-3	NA	CASSLVSGPGRYTQYF	TGTGCCAGCAGCTTAGTCTCGGGCCCTGGGAGGTATACGCAGTATTTT
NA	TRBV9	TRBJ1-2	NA	CASSPRGLGRAGDNYGYTF	TGTGCCAGCAGCCCTAGGGGTCTAGGGCGAGCTGGTGATAACTATGGCTACACCTTC
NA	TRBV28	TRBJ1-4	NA	CASSPGGRTTNEKLFF	TGTGCCAGCAGTCCTGGAGGACGTACAACTAATGAAAAACTGTTTTTT
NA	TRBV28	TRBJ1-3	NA	CASITGQGGNTIYF	TGTGCCAGCATCACGGGGCAGGGAGGAAACACCATATATTTT
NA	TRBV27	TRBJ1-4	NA	CASSLSWTSEKLFF	TGTGCCAGCAGTTTAAGTTGGACCTCGGAAAAACTGTTTTTT
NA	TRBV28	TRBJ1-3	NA	CASSSSSRNTIYF	TGTGCCAGCAGTTCCAGTAGTCGGAACACCATATATTTT
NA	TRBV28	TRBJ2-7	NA	CASSLHQGSSYEQYF	TGTGCCAGCAGTTTACATCAGGGGTCTTCCTACGAGCAGTACTTC
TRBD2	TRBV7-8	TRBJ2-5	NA	CASTRRDYSSKETQYF	TGTGCCAGCACCCGCCGGGACTACAGTTCCAAAGAGACCCAGTACTTC
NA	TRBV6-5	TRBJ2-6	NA	CASRPARTGANVLTF	TGTGCCAGCAGGCCCGCAAGGACTGGGGCCAACGTCCTGACTTTC
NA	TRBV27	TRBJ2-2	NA	CASSLSGYGELFF	TGTGCCAGCAGTTTATCCGGTTACGGGGAGCTGTTTTTT
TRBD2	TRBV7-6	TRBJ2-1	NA	CASSRRTSGSSYNEQFF	TGTGCCAGCAGCAGACGGACTAGCGGGAGCTCCTACAATGAGCAGTTCTTC
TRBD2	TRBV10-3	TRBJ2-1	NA	CAALSAGGNEQFF	TGTGCCGCCCTTTCCGCGGGAGGCAATGAGCAGTTCTTC
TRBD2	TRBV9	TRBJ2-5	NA	CASTSRSSGSVEGTQYF	TGTGCCAGCACCAGTCGGTCTAGCGGGAGCGTCGAGGGGACCCAGTACTTC
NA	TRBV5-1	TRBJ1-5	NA	CASSLAGGRQPQHF	TGCGCCAGCAGCTTGGCGGGGGGGAGGCAGCCCCAGCATTTT
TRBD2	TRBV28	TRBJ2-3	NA	CASSAGTSGSFADTQYF	TGTGCCAGCAGTGCCGGGACTAGCGGGAGTTTTGCAGATACGCAGTATTTT
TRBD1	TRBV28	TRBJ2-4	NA	CASRPWTGKNIQYF	TGTGCCAGCAGACCCTGGACAGGGAAAAACATTCAGTACTTC
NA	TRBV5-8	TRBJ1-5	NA	CASSTRQGLSNQPQHF	TGTGCCAGCAGCACTCGGCAGGGCCTAAGCAATCAGCCCCAGCATTTT
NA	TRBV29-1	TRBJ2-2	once	CSVGQDWVTGELFF	TGCAGCGTTGGACAGGATTGGGTCACCGGGGAGCTGTTTTTT
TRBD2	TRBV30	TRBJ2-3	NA	CAWSPGLAGTDTQYF	TGTGCCTGGAGCCCGGGACTAGCGGGAACAGATACGCAGTATTTT
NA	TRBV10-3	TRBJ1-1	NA	CAISESRGVNTEAFF	TGTGCCATCAGTGAGTCGAGAGGAGTCAACACTGAAGCTTTCTTT
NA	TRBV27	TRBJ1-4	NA	CASSNYPGTFQKLFF	TGTGCCAGCAGTAATTACCCGGGGACATTTCAAAAACTGTTTTTT
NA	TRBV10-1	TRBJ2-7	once	CASSDGQGVYEQYF	TGCGCCAGCAGTGATGGTCAGGGTGTCTACGAGCAGTACTTC
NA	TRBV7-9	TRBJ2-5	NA	CASSSAGGAETQYF	TGTGCCAGCAGCTCGGCCGGCGGGGCAGAGACCCAGTACTTC
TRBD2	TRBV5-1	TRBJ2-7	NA	CASSMGGLAGGPREQYF	TGCGCCAGCAGCATGGGGGGACTAGCGGGAGGGCCGAGGGAGCAGTACTTC
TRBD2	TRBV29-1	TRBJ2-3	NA	CSGGTRFTDTQYF	TGCAGCGGCGGGACTAGGTTCACAGATACGCAGTATTTT
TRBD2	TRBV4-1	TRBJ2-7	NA	CASSRTSGLAYEQYF	TGCGCCAGCAGCCGTACTAGCGGGTTGGCCTACGAGCAGTACTTC
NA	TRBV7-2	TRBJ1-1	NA	CASSPPYNTEAFF	TGTGCCAGCAGCCCCCCGTACAACACTGAAGCTTTCTTT
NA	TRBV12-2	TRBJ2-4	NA	CASRLGGARAGAKNIQYF	TGTGCAAGTCGCTTAGGGGGAGCGAGAGCGGGAGCCAAAAACATTCAGTACTTC
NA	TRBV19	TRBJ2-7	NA	CASSIGGTGSYEQYF	TGTGCCAGTAGTATTGGGGGAACGGGCTCCTACGAGCAGTACTTC
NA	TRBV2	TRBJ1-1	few	CASDITGWNTEAFF	TGTGCCAGCGACATTACAGGATGGAACACTGAAGCTTTCTTT
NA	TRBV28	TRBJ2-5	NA	CASRPTGLETQYF	TGTGCCAGCAGGCCCACAGGGTTGGAGACCCAGTACTTC
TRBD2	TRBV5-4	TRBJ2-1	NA	CASSTRRGTSAYNEQFF	TGTGCCAGCAGCACACGGCGAGGGACTAGCGCCTACAATGAGCAGTTCTTC
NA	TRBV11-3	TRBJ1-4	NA	CASRYGTTNEKLFF	TGTGCCAGCAGGTACGGGACCACTAATGAAAAACTGTTTTTT